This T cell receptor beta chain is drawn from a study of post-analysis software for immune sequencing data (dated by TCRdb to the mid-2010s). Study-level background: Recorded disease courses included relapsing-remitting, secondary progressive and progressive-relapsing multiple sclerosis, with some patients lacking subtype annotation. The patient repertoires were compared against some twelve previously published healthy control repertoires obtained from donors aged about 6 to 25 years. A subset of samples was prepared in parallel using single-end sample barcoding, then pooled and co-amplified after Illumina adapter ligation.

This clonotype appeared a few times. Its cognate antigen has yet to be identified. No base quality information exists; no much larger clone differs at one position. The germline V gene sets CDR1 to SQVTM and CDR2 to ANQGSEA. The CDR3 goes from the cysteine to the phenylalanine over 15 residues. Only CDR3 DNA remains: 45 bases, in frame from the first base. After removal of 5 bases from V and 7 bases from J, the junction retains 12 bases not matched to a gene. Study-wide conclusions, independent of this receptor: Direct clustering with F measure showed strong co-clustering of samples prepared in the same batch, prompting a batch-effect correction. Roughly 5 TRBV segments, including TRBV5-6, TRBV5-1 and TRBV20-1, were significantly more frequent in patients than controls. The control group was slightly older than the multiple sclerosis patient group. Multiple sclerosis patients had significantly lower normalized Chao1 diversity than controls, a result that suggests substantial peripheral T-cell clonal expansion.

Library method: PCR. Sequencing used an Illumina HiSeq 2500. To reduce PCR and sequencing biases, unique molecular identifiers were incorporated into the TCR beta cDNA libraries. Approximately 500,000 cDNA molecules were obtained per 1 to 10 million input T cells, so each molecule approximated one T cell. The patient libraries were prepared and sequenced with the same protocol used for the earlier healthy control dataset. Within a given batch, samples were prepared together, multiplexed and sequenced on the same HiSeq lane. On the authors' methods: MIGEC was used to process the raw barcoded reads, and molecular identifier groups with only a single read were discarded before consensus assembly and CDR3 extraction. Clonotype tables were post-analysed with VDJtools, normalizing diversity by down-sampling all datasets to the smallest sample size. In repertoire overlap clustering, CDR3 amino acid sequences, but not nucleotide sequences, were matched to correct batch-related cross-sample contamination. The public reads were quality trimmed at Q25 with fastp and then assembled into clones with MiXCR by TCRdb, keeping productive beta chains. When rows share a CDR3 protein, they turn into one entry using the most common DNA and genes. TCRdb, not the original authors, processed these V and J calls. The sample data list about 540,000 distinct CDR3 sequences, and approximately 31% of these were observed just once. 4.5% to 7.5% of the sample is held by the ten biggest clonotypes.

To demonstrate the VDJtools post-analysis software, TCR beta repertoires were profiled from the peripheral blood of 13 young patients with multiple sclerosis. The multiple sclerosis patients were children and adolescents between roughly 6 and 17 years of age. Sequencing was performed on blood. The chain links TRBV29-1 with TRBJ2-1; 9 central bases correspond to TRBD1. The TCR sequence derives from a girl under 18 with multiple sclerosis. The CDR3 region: CSVLLDRGRGNEQFF. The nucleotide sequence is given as TGCAGCGTTTTACTGGACAGGGGAAGGGGAAATGAGCAGTTCTTC.